This T cell receptor (beta chain) was documented in a study of regulatory T cells in long-lasting Graves disease. Time point described: newly diagnosed GD, antithyroid drugs for less than 3 months. Extracted RNA from PBMCs served as the source of the TCR library. The CDR3 length is 13 residues. Trimming pared 8 bases from V and 7 bases from J, leaving 12 bases between. A remark on this clonotype: The antigen is not known.

Study outcomes and limitations: Patients with persistent disease showed a bias toward TRBV28, TRBJ1-2 and TRBJ2-5.

Libraries of TCR beta came from iRepertoire HTBI primers plus Arm-PCR of CDR3 regions. A single record per CDR3 protein comes from TCRdb applying MiXCR to the multiplex PCR reads. The sample includes a few hundred thousand distinct CDR3 sequences, 15% to 20% of them seen just once. The data also belong to a second study, concerning T cells in Graves' hyperthyroidism and ophthalmopathy. From that second work: Exclusion of a patient resulted from uncontrolled infection, other autoimmune disease, pregnancy or lactation.

This clonotype was obtained from a woman between 18 and 29 years old with Graves disease. Material: peripheral blood mononuclear cells (PBMCs), obtained at new diagnosis, from a patient treated with antithyroid drugs. The rearrangement uses TRBV12-3 or TRBV12-4 and TRBJ1-6; D perhaps matches TRBD1 (6 bases). CDR3 nucleotide sequence: TGTGCCAGCGCCCTCAGGGGAAATTCACCCCTCCACTTT. Translating gives CASALRGNSPLHF.